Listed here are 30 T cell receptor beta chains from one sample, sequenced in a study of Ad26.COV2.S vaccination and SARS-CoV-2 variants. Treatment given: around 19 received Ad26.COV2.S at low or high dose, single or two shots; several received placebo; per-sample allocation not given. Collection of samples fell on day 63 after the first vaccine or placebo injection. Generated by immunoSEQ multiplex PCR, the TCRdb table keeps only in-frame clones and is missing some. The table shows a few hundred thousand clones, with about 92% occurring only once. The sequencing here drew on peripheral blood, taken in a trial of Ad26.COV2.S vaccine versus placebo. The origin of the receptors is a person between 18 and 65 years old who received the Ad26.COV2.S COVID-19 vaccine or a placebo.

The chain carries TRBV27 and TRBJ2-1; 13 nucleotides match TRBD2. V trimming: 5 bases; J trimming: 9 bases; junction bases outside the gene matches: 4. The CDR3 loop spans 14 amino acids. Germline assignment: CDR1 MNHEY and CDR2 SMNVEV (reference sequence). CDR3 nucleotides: TGTGCCAGCAGTGAACTAGCGGGGGGGCCTGAGCAGTTCTTC. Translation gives CASSELAGGPEQFF.

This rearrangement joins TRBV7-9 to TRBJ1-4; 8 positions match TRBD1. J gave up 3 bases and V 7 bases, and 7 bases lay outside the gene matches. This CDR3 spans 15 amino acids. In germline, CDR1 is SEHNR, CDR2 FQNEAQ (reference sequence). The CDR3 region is CASTPPDRANEKLFF. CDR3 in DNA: TGTGCCAGCACCCCTCCGGACAGGGCTAATGAAAAACTGTTTTTT.

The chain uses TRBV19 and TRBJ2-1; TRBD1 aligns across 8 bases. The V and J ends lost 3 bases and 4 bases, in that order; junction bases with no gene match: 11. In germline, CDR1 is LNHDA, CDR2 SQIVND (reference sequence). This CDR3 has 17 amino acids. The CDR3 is CASSILLGQGIYNEQFF. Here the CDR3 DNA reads TGTGCCAGTAGTATTCTTTTAGGACAGGGAATTTACAATGAGCAGTTCTTC.

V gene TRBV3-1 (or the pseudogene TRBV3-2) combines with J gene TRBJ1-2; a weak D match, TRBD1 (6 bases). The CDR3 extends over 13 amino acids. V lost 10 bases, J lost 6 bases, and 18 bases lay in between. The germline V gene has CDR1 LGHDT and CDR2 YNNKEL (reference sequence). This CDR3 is CATRMLGADGYTF. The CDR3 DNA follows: TGTGCCACCAGAATGTTGGGGGCGGATGGCTACACCTTC.

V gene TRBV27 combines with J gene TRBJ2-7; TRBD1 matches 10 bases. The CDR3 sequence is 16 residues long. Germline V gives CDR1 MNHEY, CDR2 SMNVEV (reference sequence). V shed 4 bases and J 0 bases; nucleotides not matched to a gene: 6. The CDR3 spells CASSWDRGLSSYEQYF. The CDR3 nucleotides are TGTGCCAGCAGTTGGGACAGGGGCCTCAGCTCCTACGAGCAGTACTTC.

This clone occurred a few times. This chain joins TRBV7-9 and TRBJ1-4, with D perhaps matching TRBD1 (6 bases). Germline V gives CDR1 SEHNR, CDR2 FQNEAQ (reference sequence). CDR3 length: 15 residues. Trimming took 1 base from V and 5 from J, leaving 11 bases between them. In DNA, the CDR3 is TGTGCCAGCAGCTTAGGTGACAGGCTGAATGAAAAACTGTTTTTT. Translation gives CASSLGDRLNEKLFF.

The CDR3, as DNA: TGTGCCAGCAGCCAAGACGCAGGGATGGTCTACGAGCAGTACTTC. Encoded protein: CASSQDAGMVYEQYF. The rearrangement uses TRBV3-1 (or the pseudogene TRBV3-2) and TRBJ2-7; tentatively, D is TRBD1 (5 bases). The CDR3 totals 15 residues. CDR1 is LGHDT and CDR2 is YNNKEL in the germline V gene (reference sequence). The V end lost 0 bases, the J end lost 3 bases, and 12 bases lay between the germline ends.

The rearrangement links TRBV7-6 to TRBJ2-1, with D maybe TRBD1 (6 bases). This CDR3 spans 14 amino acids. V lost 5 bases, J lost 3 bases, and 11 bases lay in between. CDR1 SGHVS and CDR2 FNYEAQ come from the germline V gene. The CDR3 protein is CASSPGTYYNEQFF. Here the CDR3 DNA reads TGTGCCAGCAGCCCCGGGACATACTACAATGAGCAGTTCTTC.

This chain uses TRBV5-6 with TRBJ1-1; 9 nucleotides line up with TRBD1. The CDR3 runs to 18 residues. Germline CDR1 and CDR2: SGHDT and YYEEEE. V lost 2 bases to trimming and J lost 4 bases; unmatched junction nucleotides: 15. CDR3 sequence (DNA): TGTGCCAGCAGCTTTTACCGGGACAGGGAGGGGATGGGCACTGAAGCTTTCTTT. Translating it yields CASSFYRDREGMGTEAFF.

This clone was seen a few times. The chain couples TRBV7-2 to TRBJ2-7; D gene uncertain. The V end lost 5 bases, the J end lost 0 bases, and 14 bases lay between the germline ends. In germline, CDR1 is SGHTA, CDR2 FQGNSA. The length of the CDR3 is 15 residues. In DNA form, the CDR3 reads TGTGCCAGCAGCCCTCGCGCAGAGAGCTCCTACGAGCAGTACTTC. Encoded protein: CASSPRAESSYEQYF.

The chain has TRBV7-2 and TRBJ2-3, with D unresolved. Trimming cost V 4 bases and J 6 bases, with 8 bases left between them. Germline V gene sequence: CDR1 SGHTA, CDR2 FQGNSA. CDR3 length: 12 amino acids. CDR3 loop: CASSSYTDTQYF. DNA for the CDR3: TGTGCCAGCAGCTCCTACACGGATACGCAGTATTTT.

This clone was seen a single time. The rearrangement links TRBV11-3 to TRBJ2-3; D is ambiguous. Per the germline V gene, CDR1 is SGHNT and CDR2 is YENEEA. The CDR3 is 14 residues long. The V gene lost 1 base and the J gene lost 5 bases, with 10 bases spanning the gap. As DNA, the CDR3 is TGTGCCAGCAGCTTAGGTGCAGACCAAGATACGCAGTATTTT. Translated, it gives CASSLGADQDTQYF.

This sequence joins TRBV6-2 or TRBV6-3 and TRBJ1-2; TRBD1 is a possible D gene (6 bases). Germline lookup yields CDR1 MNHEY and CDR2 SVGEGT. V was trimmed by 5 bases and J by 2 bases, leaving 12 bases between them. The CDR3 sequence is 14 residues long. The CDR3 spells CASSTLQGNYGYTF. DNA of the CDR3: TGTGCCAGCAGTACCTTACAGGGCAACTATGGCTACACCTTC.

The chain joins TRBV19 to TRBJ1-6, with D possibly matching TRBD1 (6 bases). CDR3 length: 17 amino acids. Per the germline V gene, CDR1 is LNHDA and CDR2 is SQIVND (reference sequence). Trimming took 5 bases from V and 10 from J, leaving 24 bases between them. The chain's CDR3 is CASSPPDRRGNYSPLHF. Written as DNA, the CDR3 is TGTGCCAGTAGTCCGCCGGACAGACGAGGAAACTACTCACCCCTCCACTTT.

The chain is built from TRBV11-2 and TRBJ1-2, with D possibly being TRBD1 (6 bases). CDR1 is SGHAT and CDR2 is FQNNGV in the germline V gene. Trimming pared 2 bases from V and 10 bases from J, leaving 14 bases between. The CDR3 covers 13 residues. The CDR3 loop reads CASSLPLDRTYTF. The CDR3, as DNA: TGTGCCAGCAGCTTACCCTTAGACAGGACCTACACCTTC.

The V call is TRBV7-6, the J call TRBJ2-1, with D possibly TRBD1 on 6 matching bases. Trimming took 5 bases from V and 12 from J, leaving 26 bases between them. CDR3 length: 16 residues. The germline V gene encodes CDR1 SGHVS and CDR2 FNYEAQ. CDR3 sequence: CASSPSPGTQSSGQFF. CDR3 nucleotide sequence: TGTGCCAGCAGCCCCTCCCCCGGGACACAGTCATCTGGGCAGTTCTTC.

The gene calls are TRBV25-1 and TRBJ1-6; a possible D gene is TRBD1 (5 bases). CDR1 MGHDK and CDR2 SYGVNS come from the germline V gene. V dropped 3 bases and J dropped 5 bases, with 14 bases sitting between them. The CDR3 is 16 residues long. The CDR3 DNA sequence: TGTGCCAGCAGTGAGACCCCGGGACGGAATAATTCACCCCTCCACTTT. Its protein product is CASSETPGRNNSPLHF.

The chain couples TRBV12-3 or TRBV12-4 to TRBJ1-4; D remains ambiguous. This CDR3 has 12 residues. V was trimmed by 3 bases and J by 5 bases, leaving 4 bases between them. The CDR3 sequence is CASSFSNEKLFF. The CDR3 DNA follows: TGTGCCAGCAGTTTCTCAAATGAAAAACTGTTTTTT.

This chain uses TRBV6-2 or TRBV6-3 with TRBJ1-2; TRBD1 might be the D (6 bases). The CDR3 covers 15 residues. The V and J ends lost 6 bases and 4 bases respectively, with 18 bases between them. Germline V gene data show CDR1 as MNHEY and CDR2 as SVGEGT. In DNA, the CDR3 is TGTGCCAGCAGCGACGGGGCAGGGGCTGGCTATGGCTACACCTTC. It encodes CASSDGAGAGYGYTF.

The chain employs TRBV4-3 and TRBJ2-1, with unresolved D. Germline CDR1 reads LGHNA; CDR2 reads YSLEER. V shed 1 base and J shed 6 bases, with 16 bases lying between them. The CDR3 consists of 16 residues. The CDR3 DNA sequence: TGCGCCAGCAGCCAAGTGGTGGGTTTTGGCAGCAATGAGCAGTTCTTC. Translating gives CASSQVVGFGSNEQFF.

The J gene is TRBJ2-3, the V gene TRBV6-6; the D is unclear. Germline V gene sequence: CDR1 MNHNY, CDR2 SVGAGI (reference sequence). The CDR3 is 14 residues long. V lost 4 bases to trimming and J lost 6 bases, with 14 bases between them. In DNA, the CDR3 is TGTGCCAGCAGTTCCCCCCGGCAGTCGGATACGCAGTATTTT. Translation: CASSSPRQSDTQYF.

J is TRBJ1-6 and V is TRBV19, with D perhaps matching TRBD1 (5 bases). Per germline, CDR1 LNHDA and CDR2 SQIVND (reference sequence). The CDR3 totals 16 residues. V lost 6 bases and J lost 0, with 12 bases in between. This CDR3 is CASSDYRSSYNSPLHF. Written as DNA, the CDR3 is TGTGCCAGTAGCGATTACAGGAGCTCCTATAATTCACCCCTCCACTTT.

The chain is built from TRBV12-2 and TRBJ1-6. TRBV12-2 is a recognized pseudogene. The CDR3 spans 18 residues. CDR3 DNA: TGTGCAAGTCGCTTAGCGGAGCCGACAAACGTTTTTGATTCACCCCTCCACTTT. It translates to CASRLAEPTNVFDSPLHF.

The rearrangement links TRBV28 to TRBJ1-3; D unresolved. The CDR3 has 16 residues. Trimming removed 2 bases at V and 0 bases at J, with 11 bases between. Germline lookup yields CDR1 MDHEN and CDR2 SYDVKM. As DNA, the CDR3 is TGTGCCAGCAGTTTAATTCCGATGAGCTCTGGAAACACCATATATTTT. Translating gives CASSLIPMSSGNTIYF.

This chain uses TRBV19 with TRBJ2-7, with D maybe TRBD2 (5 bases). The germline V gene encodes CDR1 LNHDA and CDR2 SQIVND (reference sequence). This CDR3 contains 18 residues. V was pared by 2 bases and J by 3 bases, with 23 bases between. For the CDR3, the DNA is TGTGCCAGTAGTATACCCCGGGGTTCAGGACGTACAAACTACGAGCAGTACTTC. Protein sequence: CASSIPRGSGRTNYEQYF.

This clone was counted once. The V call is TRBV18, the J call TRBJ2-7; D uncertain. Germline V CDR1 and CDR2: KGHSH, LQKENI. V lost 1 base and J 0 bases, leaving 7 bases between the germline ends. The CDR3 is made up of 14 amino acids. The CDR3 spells CASSPHSNSYEQYF. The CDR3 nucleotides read TGTGCCAGCTCACCACATAGCAACTCCTACGAGCAGTACTTC.

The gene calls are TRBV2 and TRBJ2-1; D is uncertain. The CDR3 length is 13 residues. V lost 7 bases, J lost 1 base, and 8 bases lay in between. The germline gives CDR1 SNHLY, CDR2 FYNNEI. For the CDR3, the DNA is TGTGCCAGCACCTTGGAATCCTACAATGAGCAGTTCTTC. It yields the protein CASTLESYNEQFF.

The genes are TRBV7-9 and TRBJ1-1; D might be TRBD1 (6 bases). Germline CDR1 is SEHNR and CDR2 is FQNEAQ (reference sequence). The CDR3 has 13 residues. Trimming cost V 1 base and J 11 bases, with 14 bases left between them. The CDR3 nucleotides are TGTGCCAGCAGCTTAGGCGGGGGGCGATCGGCTTTCTTT. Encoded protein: CASSLGGGRSAFF.

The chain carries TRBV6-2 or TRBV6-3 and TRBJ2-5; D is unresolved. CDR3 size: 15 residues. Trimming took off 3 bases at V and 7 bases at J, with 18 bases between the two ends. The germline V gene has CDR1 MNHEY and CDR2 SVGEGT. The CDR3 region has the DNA TGTGCCAGCAGTTATTCGGCTCCGGCCGCCGGGACCCAGTACTTC. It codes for CASSYSAPAAGTQYF.

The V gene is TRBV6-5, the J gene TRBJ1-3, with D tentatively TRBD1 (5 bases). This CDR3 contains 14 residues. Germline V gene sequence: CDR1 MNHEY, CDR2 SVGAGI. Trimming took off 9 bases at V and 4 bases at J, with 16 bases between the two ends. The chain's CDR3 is CASSGTSIGNTIYF. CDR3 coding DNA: TGTGCCAGTTCCGGGACTTCTATCGGAAACACCATATATTTT.